This record covers a single T cell receptor (beta chain). The repertoire was sequenced with immunoSEQ multiplex PCR; TCRdb's copy has only in-frame clones and lacks some. Altogether about 110,000 clones are present, around 85% being singletons, with the ten largest covering over 2%. The CDR3 is 16 amino acids. Germline CDR1 and CDR2: SNHLY and FYNNEI. V gave up 6 bases and J gave up 5 bases; unmatched junction bases: 6. This specimen comes from a study of radiotherapy plus CTLA-4 blockade in lung cancer. Source: peripheral blood, taken from a patient treated with radiotherapy plus ipilimumab. The source of this sequence is a human donor with non-small cell lung cancer that progressed on radiotherapy plus ipilimumab. Some clones in this sample may be carry-over from other donors' samples. This chain connects TRBV2 to TRBJ2-5; 16 bases are a match to TRBD2. The CDR3 sequence is CASSSGTSGGAETQYF. Written as DNA, the CDR3 is TGTGCCAGCAGCTCCGGGACTAGCGGGGGGGCGGAGACCCAGTACTTC.